Given below is one T cell receptor beta chain in context. These data come from a study of blood T cell repertoires in COVID-19. Study-level background: Sites across the United States, Italy and Spain contributed samples from acute and convalescent COVID-19. The cDNA or gDNA used as material had been derived from T cells, B-cell-depleted T cells, or PBMCs.

This CDR3 has 13 amino acids. With 5 bases removed from V and 7 bases from J, the gap between germline ends came to 12 bases. Germline V gene lookup returns CDR1 SEHNR and CDR2 FQNEAQ (reference sequence). In the original processing: Amplification from reference gene primers served as the basis for estimated nucleated cell counts. Assay used: immunoSEQ multiplex PCR; TCRdb lists only in-frame clones, some missing. That table is the source of V, J and clone size, and D and trimming were worked out from the DNA. The sample records 50,000 to 55,000 clones, 85% to 90% being singletons. The material sequenced was peripheral blood. V gene TRBV7-9 combines with J gene TRBJ2-4; tentative D call: TRBD2 (5 bases). The TCR comes from a man in his 70s with acute or convalescent COVID-19. The CDR3 DNA sequence: TGTGCCAGCAGCCCGTCTGAGGGCAACATTCAGTACTTC. Protein product: CASSPSEGNIQYF.